A selection of T cell receptor beta chains follows, all from one sample in a study of cytomegalovirus exposure and HLA in healthy donors. Clones were sequenced by immunoSEQ multiplex PCR, and TCRdb holds only the in-frame ones, with some missing. The table includes about 190,000 clones, over 70% detected once. The specimen was PBMCs. The receptors stem from a man aged 35 to 55 in good health and CMV-seropositive. Each CDR3 is given with its conserved first and last residue. The order of the fields is V gene, J gene, D gene, CDR3 length, clone size, CDR3 DNA, CDR3 protein. D genes are given only for firm matches. Size is omitted from some rows. Given values are once, few, many or a class for expanded clones.

TRBV6-1,TRBJ2-1,TRBD2,17,NA,TGTGCCAGCAGTGCCCGTAGCGGGAGGGCCACCGGCAATGAGCAGTTCTTC,CASSARSGRATGNEQFF
TRBV4-1,TRBJ1-6,TRBD1,15,NA,TGCGCCAGCAGCCAGGAGACAGGGTACGGATCACCCCTCCACTTT,CASSQETGYGSPLHF
TRBV6-5,TRBJ2-2,NA,14,once,TGTGCCAGCAGAAAACAGGGGAGGACCGGGGAGCTGTTTTTT,CASRKQGRTGELFF
TRBV27,TRBJ1-1,NA,15,NA,TGTGCCAGCAGTTTAGGGGGGGGCTTGAACACTGAAGCTTTCTTT,CASSLGGGLNTEAFF
TRBV5-4,TRBJ1-2,TRBD1,15,NA,TGTGCCAGCAGCCAAAAACAGGGACAGGATCACGGCTACACCTTC,CASSQKQGQDHGYTF
TRBV6-1,TRBJ1-2,NA,11,NA,TGTGCCAGTAAGACAGTCTATGGCTACACCTTC,CASKTVYGYTF
TRBV14,TRBJ1-2,NA,15,few,TGTGCCAGCAGCCAAGAGTCTGGGGGCGCCTATGGCTACACCTTC,CASSQESGGAYGYTF
TRBV7-6,TRBJ1-1,NA,16,NA,TGTGCCAGCAGCGCTAACAGGGCCGGTAGTGGCACTGAAGCTTTCTTT,CASSANRAGSGTEAFF
TRBV19,TRBJ2-7,NA,14,NA,TGTGCCAGTACCGGCCGGGACTCTATCTACGAGCAGTACTTC,CASTGRDSIYEQYF
TRBV2,TRBJ1-5,NA,15,NA,TGTGCCAGCAAGGTTATTTCGTTCGGGTCTCAGCCCCAGCATTTT,CASKVISFGSQPQHF
TRBV28,TRBJ1-5,NA,14,NA,TGTGCCAGCAGCACCGGACAGTTCAATCAGCCCCAGCATTTT,CASSTGQFNQPQHF
TRBV19,TRBJ2-3,TRBD2,15,few,TGTGCCAGTAAAATAGTGGTAGCGGGAGTTGGTACGCAGTATTTT,CASKIVVAGVGTQYF
TRBV19,TRBJ2-7,TRBD2,15,NA,TGTGCCAGTACGCTAGCGGGAGGGAGCTCCTACGAGCAGTACTTC,CASTLAGGSSYEQYF
TRBV11-2,TRBJ2-7,TRBD2,15,NA,TGTGCCAGCAGCCCCTTAGCGGGAGTAGGGAACGAGCAGTACTTC,CASSPLAGVGNEQYF
TRBV2,TRBJ1-2,TRBD1,14,NA,TGTGCCAGCAGTGAAGAGGGGGCTGGATATGGCTACACCTTC,CASSEEGAGYGYTF
TRBV18,TRBJ2-7,TRBD2,18,once,TGTGCCAGCTCACCCCTTTTACTAGCGGGAGGGCCAATCCTGGAGCAGTACTTC,CASSPLLLAGGPILEQYF
TRBV18,TRBJ2-1,TRBD2,14,NA,TGTGCCAGTTCCGACGGGAGGGCAGGTAATGAGCAGTTCTTC,CASSDGRAGNEQFF
TRBV7-3,TRBJ2-1,TRBD1,18,NA,TGTGCCAGCAGCCCCCACTCGAGCCCACAGGGGGCTAACAATGAGCAGTTCTTC,CASSPHSSPQGANNEQFF
TRBV6-5,TRBJ1-2,TRBD1,14,NA,TGTGCCAGCAGCCTCGGGACAGCCCTATATGGCTACACCTTC,CASSLGTALYGYTF
TRBV5-4,TRBJ2-5,NA,14,NA,TGTGCCAGCAGCTTGGCCGAGGGTAGGGAGACCCAGTACTTC,CASSLAEGRETQYF
TRBV7-9,TRBJ2-1,NA,13,NA,TGTGCCAGCAGCTCCACACCGTACAATGAGCAGTTCTTC,CASSSTPYNEQFF
TRBV11-2,TRBJ1-2,NA,13,NA,TGTGCCAGCAGCTTTGGGGGGGTCAACGGCCACACCTTC,CASSFGGVNGHTF
TRBV6-5,TRBJ2-5,NA,12,NA,TGTGCCAGCGGCGCACCGGAGGAGACCCAGTACTTC,CASGAPEETQYF
TRBV2,TRBJ1-1,TRBD1,13,few,TGTGCCAGCCCGGGACAGAGGAACACTGAAGCTTTCTTT,CASPGQRNTEAFF
TRBV12-5,TRBJ2-7,TRBD2,17,NA,TGTGCTAGTGGTTTGGGACCAGGGACTAGCGGAGGCTACGAGCAGTACTTC,CASGLGPGTSGGYEQYF
TRBV28,TRBJ2-3,NA,12,once,TGTGCCAGCAGTCCTAGCACAGATACGCAGTATTTT,CASSPSTDTQYF
TRBV5-1,TRBJ2-3,NA,16,NA,TGCGCCAGCAGCTTGGGGTCCGGGGGAAGCACAGATACGCAGTATTTT,CASSLGSGGSTDTQYF
TRBV7-9,TRBJ1-2,NA,13,once,TGTTCCAGCAGCCTAGAGGGGCTGGGTGGCTACACCTTC,CSSSLEGLGGYTF
TRBV27,TRBJ2-1,NA,13,NA,TGTGCCAGCAGTCTCGGGACCTACAATGAGCAGTTCTTC,CASSLGTYNEQFF
TRBV5-1,TRBJ2-7,TRBD1,15,NA,TGCGCCAGCAGCTTGGGACCGGGACAGGCCTACGAGCAGTACTTC,CASSLGPGQAYEQYF
TRBV7-2,TRBJ1-1,TRBD1,15,NA,TGTGCCAGCAGCCCACAGGGGGGAATGAACACTGAAGCTTTCTTT,CASSPQGGMNTEAFF
TRBV5-4,TRBJ2-5,NA,14,NA,TGTGCCAGCAGCTTGACAGGGAGTTTGGAGACCCAGTACTTC,CASSLTGSLETQYF
TRBV7-9,TRBJ1-1,TRBD1,15,NA,TGTGCCAGCAGCTTGACCGGACAGGGTGGTCCTGAAGCTTTCTTT,CASSLTGQGGPEAFF
TRBV7-9,TRBJ2-4,NA,13,NA,TGTGCCAGCAGCTTAGGACAATGGAACATTCAGTACTTC,CASSLGQWNIQYF
TRBV5-4,TRBJ1-2,NA,13,NA,TGTGCCAGCAGCTTGCAGGGGAGCTATGGCTACACCTTC,CASSLQGSYGYTF
TRBV4-2,TRBJ1-1,NA,16,NA,TGTGCCAGCAGCCAGGAAACGGGACAAGTGAACACTGAAGCTTTCTTT,CASSQETGQVNTEAFF
TRBV19,TRBJ2-2,TRBD2,17,NA,TGTGCCAGTAGTCTCTGGACTAGCGGGAAGGGAACCGGGGAGCTGTTTTTT,CASSLWTSGKGTGELFF
TRBV9,TRBJ1-3,TRBD1,14,NA,TGTGCCAGCAGCCCTCGGACAGGGCTAAACACCATATATTTT,CASSPRTGLNTIYF
TRBV7-8,TRBJ2-2,TRBD2,18,NA,TGTGCCAGCAGTTCCGAGGGCCCACTAGCGGGAGACCCCGGGGAGCTGTTTTTT,CASSSEGPLAGDPGELFF
TRBV28,TRBJ1-1,NA,13,NA,TGTGCCAGCGGGAGGAGACTGGACACTGAAGCTTTCTTT,CASGRRLDTEAFF
TRBV19,TRBJ1-5,NA,15,NA,TGTGCCAGTAGTAGGGAGGATGGGGGCAATCAGCCCCAGCATTTT,CASSREDGGNQPQHF
TRBV5-4,TRBJ2-2,NA,15,few,TGTGCCAGCAGCTTGAAGACTAGAAGCACCGGGGAGCTGTTTTTT,CASSLKTRSTGELFF
TRBV5-6,TRBJ2-3,TRBD2,15,NA,TGTGCCAGCAGCGAGACTAGCGCTAGCACAGATACGCAGTATTTT,CASSETSASTDTQYF
TRBV7-9,TRBJ2-1,TRBD2,15,NA,TGTGCCAGCAGCTTAGTCGGGGGGAGGAACAATGAGCAGTTCTTC,CASSLVGGRNNEQFF
TRBV7-9,TRBJ2-2,TRBD2,19,once,TGTGCCAGCAGCTTAGTCCGGGCTAGCGGGACCGCGAACACCGGGGAGCTGTTTTTT,CASSLVRASGTANTGELFF
TRBV18,TRBJ1-4,TRBD1,14,once,TGTGCCAGCTCACCGGACAGGGGACGTGAAAAACTGTTTTTT,CASSPDRGREKLFF
TRBV5-6,TRBJ2-7,TRBD2,17,few,TGTGCCAGCAGCTGGGGGGGACTAGCGGGAGGGTCGTACGAGCAGTACTTC,CASSWGGLAGGSYEQYF
TRBV6-6,TRBJ1-1,NA,15,NA,TGTGCCAGCAGTTACTCGCCGGGGATGAACACTGAAGCTTTCTTT,CASSYSPGMNTEAFF
TRBV27,TRBJ2-2,TRBD1,15,NA,TGTGCCAGCAGTTTCACTCCTACAGGGGTGTGGGAGCTGTTTTTT,CASSFTPTGVWELFF
TRBV2,TRBJ2-7,NA,13,NA,TGTGCCAGCAGTGAAGCTGCAGCCTACGAGCAGTACTTC,CASSEAAAYEQYF
TRBV7-2,TRBJ2-1,NA,12,NA,TGTGCCAGCAGCTTCAGGGGCGATGAGCAGTTCTTC,CASSFRGDEQFF
TRBV6-6,TRBJ2-1,NA,12,NA,TGTGCCAGCAGTTACGGACTGTATGAGCAGTTCTTC,CASSYGLYEQFF
TRBV28,TRBJ1-2,NA,14,NA,TGTGCCAGCAGTTTGGCGGCAAAGAACTATGGCTACACCTTC,CASSLAAKNYGYTF
TRBV2,TRBJ2-3,TRBD1,13,NA,TGTGCCAGCAGCCCCGACAGGGCGGATACGCAGTATTTT,CASSPDRADTQYF
TRBV5-1,TRBJ1-3,TRBD1,15,NA,TGCGCCAGCAGCCCGGGGACAGGGGGCGGAAACACCATATATTTT,CASSPGTGGGNTIYF